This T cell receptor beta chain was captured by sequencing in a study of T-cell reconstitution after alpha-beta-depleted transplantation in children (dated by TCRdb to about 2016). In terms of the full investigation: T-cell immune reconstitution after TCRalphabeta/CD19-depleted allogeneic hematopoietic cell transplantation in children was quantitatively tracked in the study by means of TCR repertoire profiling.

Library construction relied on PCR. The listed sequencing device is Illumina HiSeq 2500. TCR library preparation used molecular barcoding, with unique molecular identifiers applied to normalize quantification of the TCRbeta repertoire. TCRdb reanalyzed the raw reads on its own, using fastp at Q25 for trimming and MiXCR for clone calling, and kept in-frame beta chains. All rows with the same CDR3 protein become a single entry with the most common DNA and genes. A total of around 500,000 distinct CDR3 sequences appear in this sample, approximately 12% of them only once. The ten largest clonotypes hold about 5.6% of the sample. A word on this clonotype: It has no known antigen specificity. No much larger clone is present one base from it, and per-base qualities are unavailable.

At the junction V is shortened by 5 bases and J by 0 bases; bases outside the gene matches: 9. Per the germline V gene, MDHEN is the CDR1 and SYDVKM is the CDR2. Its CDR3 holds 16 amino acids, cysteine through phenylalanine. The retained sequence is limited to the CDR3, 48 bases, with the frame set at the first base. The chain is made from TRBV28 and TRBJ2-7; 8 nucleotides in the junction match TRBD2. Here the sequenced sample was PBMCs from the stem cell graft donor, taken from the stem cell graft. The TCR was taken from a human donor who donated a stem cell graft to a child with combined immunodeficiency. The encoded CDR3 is CASSTFGRGASYEQYF. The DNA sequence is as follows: TGTGCCAGCAGTACCTTCGGGCGGGGGGCCTCCTACGAGCAGTACTTC.